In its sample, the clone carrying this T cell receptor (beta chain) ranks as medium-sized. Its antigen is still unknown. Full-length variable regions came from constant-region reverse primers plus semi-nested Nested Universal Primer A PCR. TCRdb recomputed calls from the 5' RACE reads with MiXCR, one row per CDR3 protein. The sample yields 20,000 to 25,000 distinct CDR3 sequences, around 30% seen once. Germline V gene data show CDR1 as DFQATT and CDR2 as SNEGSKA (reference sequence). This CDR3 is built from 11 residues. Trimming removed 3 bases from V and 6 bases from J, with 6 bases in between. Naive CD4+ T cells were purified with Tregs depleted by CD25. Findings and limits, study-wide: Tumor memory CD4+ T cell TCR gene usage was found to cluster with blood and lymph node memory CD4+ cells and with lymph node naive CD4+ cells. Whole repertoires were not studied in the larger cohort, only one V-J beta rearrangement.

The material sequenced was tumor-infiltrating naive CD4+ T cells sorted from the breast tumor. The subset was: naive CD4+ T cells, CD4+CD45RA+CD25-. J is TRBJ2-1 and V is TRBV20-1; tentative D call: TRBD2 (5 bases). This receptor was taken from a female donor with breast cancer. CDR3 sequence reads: CSASGLNEQFF. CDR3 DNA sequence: TGCAGTGCTAGTGGACTCAATGAGCAGTTCTTC.